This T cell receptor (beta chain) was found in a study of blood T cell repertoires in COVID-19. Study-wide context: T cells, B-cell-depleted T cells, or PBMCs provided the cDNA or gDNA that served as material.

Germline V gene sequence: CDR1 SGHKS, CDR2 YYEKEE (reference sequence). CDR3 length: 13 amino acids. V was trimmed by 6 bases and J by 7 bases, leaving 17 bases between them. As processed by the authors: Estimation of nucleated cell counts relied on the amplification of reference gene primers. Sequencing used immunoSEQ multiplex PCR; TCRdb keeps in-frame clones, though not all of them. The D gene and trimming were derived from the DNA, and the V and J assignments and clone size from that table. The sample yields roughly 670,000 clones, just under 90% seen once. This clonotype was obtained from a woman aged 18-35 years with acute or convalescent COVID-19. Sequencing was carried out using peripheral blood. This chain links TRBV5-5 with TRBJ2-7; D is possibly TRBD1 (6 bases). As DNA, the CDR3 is TGTGCCAGCAACCTGCCAGGGGTTGGAGAGCAGTACTTC. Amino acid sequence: CASNLPGVGEQYF.